This T cell receptor (beta chain) was sequenced during a study of cytomegalovirus exposure and HLA in healthy donors. Study-wide results and limits: Presence/absence analysis assumed near-uniform sequencing depth across donors.

In the case of this clone: Its cognate antigen is unknown.

Nominal health characterized the donors when sampled, though unrecorded immune exposures were likely. V lost 3 bases and J 9 bases, leaving 18 bases between the germline ends. Per the germline V gene, CDR1 is GTSNPN and CDR2 is SVGIG (reference sequence). CDR3 size: 14 residues. Researchers ran the PCR with 60 Vbeta and 13 Jbeta primers. Clones were sequenced by immunoSEQ multiplex PCR, and TCRdb holds only the in-frame ones, with some missing. The sample has about 130,000 clones; roughly four fifths are singletons. The clonotype originates from a woman aged 40 to 49 in good health and CMV-seropositive. Sequenced sample: PBMCs. The chain couples TRBV30 to TRBJ1-5, with D perhaps TRBD1 (5 bases). The DNA for the CDR3 is TGTGCCTGGAGGACATCTGGGTGGCAGGGGCCCCAGCATTTT. Its translation is CAWRTSGWQGPQHF. Filled out from reference TRBV30 and TRBJ1-5, the complete variable domain reads SQTIHQWPATLVQPVGSPLSLECTVEGTSNPNLYWYRQAAGRGLQLLFYSVGIGQISSEVPQNLSASRPQDRQFILSSKKLLLSDSGFYLCAWRTSGWQGPQHFGDGTRLSIL.